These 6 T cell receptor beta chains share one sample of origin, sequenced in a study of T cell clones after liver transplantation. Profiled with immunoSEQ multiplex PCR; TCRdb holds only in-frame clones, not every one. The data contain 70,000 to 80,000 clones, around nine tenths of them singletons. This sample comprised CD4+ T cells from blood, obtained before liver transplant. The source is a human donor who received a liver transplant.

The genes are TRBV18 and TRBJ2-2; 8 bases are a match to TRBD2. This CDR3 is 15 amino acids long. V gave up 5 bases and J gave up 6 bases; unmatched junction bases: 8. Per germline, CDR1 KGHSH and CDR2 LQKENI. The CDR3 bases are TGTGCCAGCTCAGACGGACTAGCTCTAGCCGGGGAGCTGTTTTTT. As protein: CASSDGLALAGELFF.

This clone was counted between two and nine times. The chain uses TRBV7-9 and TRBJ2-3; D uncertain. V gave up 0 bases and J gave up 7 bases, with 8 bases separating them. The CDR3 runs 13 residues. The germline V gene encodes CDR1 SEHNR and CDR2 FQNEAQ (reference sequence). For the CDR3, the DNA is TGTGCCAGCAGCTTAGCGTCGGCAAATACGCAGTATTTT. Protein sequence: CASSLASANTQYF.

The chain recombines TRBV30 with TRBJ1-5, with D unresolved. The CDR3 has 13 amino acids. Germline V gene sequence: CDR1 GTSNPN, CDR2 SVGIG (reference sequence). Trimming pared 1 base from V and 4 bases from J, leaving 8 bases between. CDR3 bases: TGTGCCTGGAGTGCTGGGCTTAATCAGCCCCAGCATTTT. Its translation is CAWSAGLNQPQHF.

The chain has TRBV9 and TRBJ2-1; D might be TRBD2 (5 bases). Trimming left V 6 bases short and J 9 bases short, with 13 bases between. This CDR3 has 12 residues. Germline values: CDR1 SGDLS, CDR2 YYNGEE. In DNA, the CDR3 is TGTGCCAGCACCGGGGTCGTGGGTGAGCAGTTCTTC. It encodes CASTGVVGEQFF. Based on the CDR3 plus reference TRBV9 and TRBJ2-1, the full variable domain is DSGVTQTPKHLITATGQRVTLRCSPRSGDLSVYWYQQSLDQGLQFLIQYYNGEERAKGNILERFSAQQFPDLHSELNLSSLELGDSALYFCASTGVVGEQFFGPGTRLTVL.

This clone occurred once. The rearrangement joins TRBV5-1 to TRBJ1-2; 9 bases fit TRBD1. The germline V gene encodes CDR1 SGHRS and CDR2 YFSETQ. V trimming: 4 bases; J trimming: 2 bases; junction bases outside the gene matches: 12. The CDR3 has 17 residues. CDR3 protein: CASSRRGQGLSNYGYTF. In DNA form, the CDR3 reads TGCGCCAGCAGCAGGCGGGGACAGGGCCTTTCAAACTATGGCTACACCTTC.

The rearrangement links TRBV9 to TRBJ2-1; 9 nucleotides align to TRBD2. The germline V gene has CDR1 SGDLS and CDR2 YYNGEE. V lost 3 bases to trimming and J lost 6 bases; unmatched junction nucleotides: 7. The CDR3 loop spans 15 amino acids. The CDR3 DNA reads TGTGCCAGCAGCGGACGTAGCGGGAGACTCAATGAGCAGTTCTTC. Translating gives CASSGRSGRLNEQFF. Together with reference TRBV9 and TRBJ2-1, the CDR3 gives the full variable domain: DSGVTQTPKHLITATGQRVTLRCSPRSGDLSVYWYQQSLDQGLQFLIQYYNGEERAKGNILERFSAQQFPDLHSELNLSSLELGDSALYFCASSGRSGRLNEQFFGPGTRLTVL.